The 32 T cell receptor beta chains below come from one sample, sequenced in a study of identical twins. TCRdb reprocessed the 5' RACE reads with MiXCR, giving one entry per CDR3 protein. The sample lists nearly 200,000 distinct CDR3 sequences; less than 20% were seen once. These same records also appear under a second study, on T cells expressing NK-cell markers.

The sequencing input was CD8+ T cells sorted from blood. These receptors originate from a woman under 30 in good health.

The chain combines TRBV7-9 with TRBJ2-1, with 10 nucleotides matching TRBD1. Germline V CDR1 and CDR2: SEHNR, FQNEAQ (reference sequence). Germline trimming cut 5 bases from V and 2 bases from J; bases unmatched to any gene: 3. CDR3 length: 15 amino acids. The CDR3 region is CASSRDRGTYNEQFF. CDR3 DNA: TGTGCCAGCAGCCGGGACAGGGGTACCTACAATGAGCAGTTCTTC. The full variable domain, in which reference TRBV7-9 and TRBJ2-1 provide the parts outside the CDR3, is DTGVSQNPRHKITKRGQNVTFRCDPISEHNRLYWYRQTLGQGPEFLTYFQNEAQLEKSRLLSDRFSAERPKGSFSTLEIQRTEQGDSAMYLCASSRDRGTYNEQFFGPGTRLTVL.

This clonotype was counted only a few times. V usage is TRBV11-2 and J usage is TRBJ2-5, with D possibly matching TRBD2 (6 bases). The V and J ends lost 3 bases and 5 bases respectively, with 16 bases between them. This CDR3 has 15 amino acids. Germline assignment: CDR1 SGHAT and CDR2 FQNNGV. CDR3 in DNA: TGTGCCAGCAGCTTGACAGAAGGAGGGTGGGAGACCCAGTACTTC. It translates to CASSLTEGGWETQYF.

There are a few counts of this clonotype. The chain employs TRBV12-3 or TRBV12-4 and TRBJ1-2; no reliable D call. Trimming shortened V by 8 bases and J by 8 bases, and 15 bases separated the two germline ends. CDR3 size: 12 residues. This CDR3 reads CASGSPGQGYTF. The CDR3 DNA reads TGTGCCAGCGGGTCCCCAGGTCAAGGCTACACCTTC.

The table lists this clonotype with a few counts. The V gene is TRBV12-3 or TRBV12-4, the J gene TRBJ2-1; no clear D. V lost 8 bases, J lost 7 bases, and 18 bases lay in between. The CDR3 sequence is 14 residues long. CDR3 bases: TGTGCCAGCGTCCACAAGACCACTATTAATGAGCAGTTCTTC. Translated, it gives CASVHKTTINEQFF.

The sample holds a few counts of this clonotype. The chain joins TRBV9 to TRBJ2-5; D is uncertain. This CDR3 contains 13 residues. The V end was cut by 3 bases, the J end by 4 bases, with 10 bases between. Per the germline V gene, CDR1 is SGDLS and CDR2 is YYNGEE. The CDR3 protein is CASSDGRLETQYF. The CDR3 DNA sequence: TGTGCCAGCAGCGACGGCCGACTAGAGACCCAGTACTTC.

This chain connects TRBV5-6 to TRBJ2-1; the D gene is possibly TRBD2 (5 bases). CDR1 and CDR2 (germline): SGHDT, YYEEEE. The CDR3 is made up of 13 amino acids. V lost 7 bases and J 6 bases, leaving 14 bases between the germline ends. The CDR3 DNA sequence: TGTGCCAGCTCAAAGAACAGCGGCAATGAGCAGTTCTTC. Translation gives CASSKNSGNEQFF. Based on the CDR3 plus reference TRBV5-6 and TRBJ2-1, the full variable domain is DAGVTQSPTHLIKTRGQQVTLRCSPKSGHDTVSWYQQALGQGPQFIFQYYEEEERQRGNFPDRFSGHQFPNYSSELNVNALLLGDSALYLCASSKNSGNEQFFGPGTRLTVL.

This clonotype has ten or more counts. V gene TRBV5-1 combines with J gene TRBJ2-7, with D possibly being TRBD2 (6 bases). Germline CDR1 reads SGHRS; CDR2 reads YFSETQ. The length of the CDR3 is 14 residues. Trimming cost V 4 bases and J 5 bases, with 16 bases left between them. CDR3 sequence: CASSDGGGFDEQYF. CDR3 bases: TGCGCCAGCAGCGACGGGGGAGGTTTCGACGAGCAGTACTTC. Complete variable domain (other parts from reference TRBV5-1 and TRBJ2-7): KAGVTQTPRYLIKTRGQQVTLSCSPISGHRSVSWYQQTPGQGLQFLFEYFSETQRNKGNFPGRFSGRQFSNSRSEMNVSTLELGDSALYLCASSDGGGFDEQYFGPGTRLTVT.

This chain uses TRBV4-1 with TRBJ1-1; a weak D match, TRBD1 (5 bases). Trimming took 3 bases from V and 1 from J, leaving 15 bases between them. The CDR3 is 16 residues long. The germline V gene encodes CDR1 MGHRA and CDR2 YSYEKL. The CDR3 loop is CASSHPKSQGNTEAFF. The CDR3 coding sequence is TGCGCCAGCAGCCATCCCAAGTCGCAGGGGAACACTGAAGCTTTCTTT.

The chain joins TRBV20-1 to TRBJ2-7; 7 nucleotides match TRBD2. The CDR3 runs 15 residues. V lost 5 bases, J lost 0 bases, and 10 bases stayed unmatched. Per the germline V gene, CDR1 is DFQATT and CDR2 is SNEGSKA (reference sequence). CDR3 loop: CSAGGGLLSSYEQYF. CDR3 in DNA: TGCAGTGCTGGGGGGGGACTTTTGAGCTCCTACGAGCAGTACTTC.

There are a few counts of this clonotype. V and J are TRBV5-1 and TRBJ2-1; 9 bases align to TRBD2. The CDR3 runs to 17 residues. Unmatched junction bases numbered 9, after V lost 4 bases and J lost 1 base. CDR1 and CDR2 from the germline V gene are SGHRS and YFSETQ. CDR3 loop: CASSQLSGGGSYNEQFF. DNA of the CDR3: TGCGCCAGCAGCCAACTTAGCGGGGGAGGGTCCTACAATGAGCAGTTCTTC. Together with reference TRBV5-1 and TRBJ2-1, the CDR3 gives the full variable domain: KAGVTQTPRYLIKTRGQQVTLSCSPISGHRSVSWYQQTPGQGLQFLFEYFSETQRNKGNFPGRFSGRQFSNSRSEMNVSTLELGDSALYLCASSQLSGGGSYNEQFFGPGTRLTVL.

This rearrangement joins TRBV12-3 or TRBV12-4 to TRBJ2-7; no clear D gene. Trimming pared 4 bases from V and 8 bases from J, leaving 9 bases between. CDR3 size: 11 residues. The chain's CDR3 is CASSSLTQQYF. The CDR3 DNA is TGTGCCAGCAGTTCACTCACCCAGCAGTACTTC.

The J gene is TRBJ2-1, the V gene TRBV12-3 or TRBV12-4, with 15 bases that match TRBD2. The CDR3 has 16 residues. V dropped 8 bases and J dropped 7; count of bases not matched to a gene: 9. DNA for the CDR3: TGTGCCAGCGGGGGGGAGGGACTAGCGGGGGGAAATGAGCAGTTCTTC. Its protein is CASGGEGLAGGNEQFF.

This clonotype was counted only a few times. CDR3 sequence: CASSPVNLPYEQYF. In DNA form, the CDR3 reads TGTGCCAGCTCACCAGTGAATTTGCCCTACGAGCAGTACTTC. The rearrangement joins TRBV18 to TRBJ2-7, with D uncertain. CDR1 is KGHSH, CDR2 LQKENI, per germline. V gave up 2 bases and J gave up 2 bases, with 10 bases separating them. This CDR3 region has 14 residues.

This clonotype was counted between two and nine times. The chain couples TRBV7-9 to TRBJ2-1; perhaps D is TRBD1 or TRBD2 (6 bases each). V was cut by 2 bases and J by 4 bases, with 18 bases left in between. The CDR3 is 17 residues long. CDR1 and CDR2 from the germline V gene are SEHNR and FQNEAQ (reference sequence). In nucleotides, the CDR3 is TGTGCCAGCAGCTTAACCCCCCCCGGGGGCCCATACAATGAGCAGTTCTTC. This gives the protein CASSLTPPGGPYNEQFF.

The rearrangement uses TRBV30 and TRBJ1-1; D gene uncertain. The V and J ends lost 4 bases and 3 bases respectively, with 15 bases between them. The CDR3 loop spans 14 amino acids. In germline, CDR1 is GTSNPN, CDR2 SVGIG (reference sequence). The CDR3, as DNA: TGTGCCTGGAAGCGGACGGTAATAGACACTGAAGCTTTCTTT. Its protein product is CAWKRTVIDTEAFF.

The CDR3: CASSPGLAQETQYF. CDR3 DNA sequence: TGTGCCAGCTCACCAGGACTAGCCCAAGAGACCCAGTACTTC. The chain has TRBV18 and TRBJ2-5, with TRBD2 matching 8 bases. The CDR3 has 14 residues. V trimming: 2 bases; J trimming: 1 base; junction bases outside the gene matches: 0. CDR1 is KGHSH, CDR2 LQKENI, per germline.

In its sample, this clonotype was seen a few times. The rearrangement uses TRBV3-1 and TRBJ2-4; TRBD2 agrees at 7 bases. CDR3 size: 16 residues. Germline V gene sequence: CDR1 LGHDT, CDR2 YNNKEL (reference sequence). V trimming: 1 base; J trimming: 7 bases; junction bases outside the gene matches: 10. CDR3: CASSQGRSGNLNIQYF. DNA for the CDR3: TGTGCCAGCAGCCAAGGAAGAAGCGGGAACTTGAACATTCAGTACTTC.

This clonotype has ten or more counts. V and J are TRBV18 and TRBJ2-7; maybe TRBD1 (6 bases). The CDR3 loop spans 15 amino acids. V lost 0 bases and J 2 bases, leaving 11 bases between the germline ends. Looked up from germline, CDR1 is KGHSH and CDR2 is LQKENI. The CDR3 here is CASSPPGRGAYEQYF. For the CDR3, the DNA is TGTGCCAGCTCACCACCGGGCAGGGGAGCCTACGAGCAGTACTTC.

The chain carries TRBV12-5 and TRBJ2-1; TRBD2 matches 9 bases. The V segment lost 5 bases and the J segment 6 bases; nucleotides outside the gene matches: 8. The CDR3 sequence is 15 residues long. Germline V gene sequence: CDR1 LGHNT, CDR2 FRNRAP. CDR3 sequence reads: CASGMGSGRFNEQFF. In DNA, the CDR3 is TGTGCTAGTGGTATGGGCAGCGGGAGGTTCAATGAGCAGTTCTTC.

This clonotype has a handful of counts. J is TRBJ1-4 and V is TRBV11-2; maybe TRBD1 (5 bases). Per germline, CDR1 SGHAT and CDR2 FQNNGV. This CDR3 spans 19 amino acids. Trimming removed 2 bases at V and 4 bases at J, with 23 bases between. CDR3 in amino acids: CASSLFLSGRGDDNEKLFF. The CDR3 DNA follows: TGTGCCAGCAGCTTATTTTTGTCGGGCCGTGGGGACGATAATGAAAAACTGTTTTTT.

This clonotype came up many times. V is TRBV5-1 and J is TRBJ1-2, with a possible D match to TRBD1 (5 bases). The V end was cut by 0 bases, the J end by 2 bases, with 8 bases between. Germline V gene lookup returns CDR1 SGHRS and CDR2 YFSETQ. The CDR3 consists of 14 residues. CDR3 residues: CASSLGRENYGYTF. The CDR3 bases are TGCGCCAGCAGCTTGGGCAGGGAAAACTATGGCTACACCTTC. Full variable domain (missing parts from reference TRBV5-1 and TRBJ1-2): KAGVTQTPRYLIKTRGQQVTLSCSPISGHRSVSWYQQTPGQGLQFLFEYFSETQRNKGNFPGRFSGRQFSNSRSEMNVSTLELGDSALYLCASSLGRENYGYTFGSGTRLTVV.

The chain has TRBV30 and TRBJ2-5; 8 bases are a match to TRBD2. Germline values: CDR1 GTSNPN, CDR2 SVGIG (reference sequence). This CDR3 contains 13 residues. Trimming removed 0 bases from V and 5 bases from J; junction bases left unmatched: 2. In nucleotides, the CDR3 is TGTGCCTGGAGTGTAGGCGGGAGGGAGACCCAGTACTTC. Translated: CAWSVGGRETQYF.

This clonotype was counted a few times. The gene calls are TRBV7-9 and TRBJ1-1, with D maybe TRBD1 (5 bases). The V gene's germline CDR1 is SEHNR and CDR2 FQNEAQ (reference sequence). Trimming left V 3 bases short and J 5 bases short, with 13 bases between. The CDR3 extends over 14 amino acids. The DNA for the CDR3 is TGTGCCAGCAGCTTTATAACGGGGGGGACTGAAGCTTTCTTT. As protein: CASSFITGGTEAFF.

This chain connects TRBV20-1 to TRBJ2-3; TRBD2 matches 9 bases. The length of the CDR3 is 14 residues. The germline V gene has CDR1 DFQATT and CDR2 SNEGSKA (reference sequence). The trim removed 5 bases at V and 1 base at J, leaving 4 bases unmatched. The chain's CDR3 is CSAQGLARTDTQYF. The DNA of the CDR3 is TGCAGTGCTCAAGGACTAGCGCGCACAGATACGCAGTATTTT.

The chain links TRBV4-3 to TRBJ2-1; TRBD2 is a possible D gene (5 bases). The V and J ends lost 3 bases and 8 bases respectively, with 14 bases between them. The length of the CDR3 is 14 residues. Looked up from germline, CDR1 is LGHNA and CDR2 is YSLEER. The CDR3 region has the DNA TGCGCCAGCAGCCAGAATGACTATGGGGATGAGCAGTTCTTC. Its protein product is CASSQNDYGDEQFF.

This clonotype has just one count. The chain combines TRBV6-1 with TRBJ2-3; D uncertain. Trimming left V 9 bases short and J 0 bases short, with 13 bases between. This CDR3 contains 14 residues. Looked up from germline, CDR1 is MNHNS and CDR2 is SASEGT. Here the CDR3 DNA reads TGTGCCAGTCAGTGGGCATCTAGCACAGATACGCAGTATTTT. It is translated as CASQWASSTDTQYF.

This clonotype was observed a few times. J is TRBJ2-5 and V is TRBV9; 7 nucleotides match TRBD1. Germline CDR1 reads SGDLS; CDR2 reads YYNGEE. V shed 4 bases, J shed 4 bases, and the junction held 10 bases outside the gene matches. The CDR3 is 15 residues long. The CDR3 loop reads CASSLGTAMGETQYF. In nucleotides, the CDR3 is TGTGCCAGCAGCCTCGGGACAGCGATGGGAGAGACCCAGTACTTC.

The V gene is TRBV29-1, the J gene TRBJ1-2; D unclear. V lost 1 base and J lost 8, with 17 bases in between. Germline V gives CDR1 SQVTM, CDR2 ANQGSEA. The length of the CDR3 is 14 residues. The CDR3 DNA follows: TGCAGCGTTGAAGGGATGATGGTGATGGGAGGCTACACCTTC. It codes for CSVEGMMVMGGYTF.

This clonotype was seen many times. The chain carries TRBV12-3 or TRBV12-4 and TRBJ1-2, with D unresolved. The CDR3 is made up of 15 amino acids. V was pared by 3 bases and J by 0 bases, with 11 bases between. The DNA for the CDR3 is TGTGCCAGCAGTTTCAGACTGGAATCTAACTATGGCTACACCTTC. Amino acids: CASSFRLESNYGYTF.

The chain recombines TRBV12-3 or TRBV12-4 with TRBJ1-4; perhaps TRBD1 as D (5 bases). With 9 bases removed from V and 5 bases from J, the gap between germline ends came to 13 bases. The CDR3 runs 13 residues. The chain's CDR3 is CASWGTSNEKLFF. The CDR3 DNA sequence: TGTGCCAGTTGGGGCACTTCGAATGAAAAACTGTTTTTT.

This clonotype has ten or more counts. The chain joins TRBV29-1 to TRBJ2-1; D is ambiguous. CDR1 and CDR2 (germline): SQVTM, ANQGSEA. This CDR3 has 15 amino acids. V lost 3 bases and J 6 bases, leaving 18 bases between the germline ends. The DNA for the CDR3 is TGCAGCGTTGACCCACAGCGCCTTAATGTCAATGAGCAGTTCTTC. Translating it yields CSVDPQRLNVNEQFF.

The sample holds many counts of this clonotype. The chain links TRBV5-5 to TRBJ2-1; D may be TRBD2 (6 bases). CDR3 length: 14 residues. Germline V gives CDR1 SGHKS, CDR2 YYEKEE (reference sequence). Trimming left V 2 bases short and J 5 bases short, with 11 bases between. The CDR3 bases are TGTGCCAGCAGCTTCATGGGACTCAACAATGAGCAGTTCTTC. This codes for CASSFMGLNNEQFF.